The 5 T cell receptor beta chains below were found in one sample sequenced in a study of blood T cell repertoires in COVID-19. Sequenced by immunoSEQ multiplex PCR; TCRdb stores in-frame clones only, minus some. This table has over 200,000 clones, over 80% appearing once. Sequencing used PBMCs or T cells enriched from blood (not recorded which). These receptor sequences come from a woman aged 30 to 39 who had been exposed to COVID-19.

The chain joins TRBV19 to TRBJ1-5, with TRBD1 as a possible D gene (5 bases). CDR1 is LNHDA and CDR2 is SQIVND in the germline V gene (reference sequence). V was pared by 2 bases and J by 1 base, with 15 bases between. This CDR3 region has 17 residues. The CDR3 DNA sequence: TGTGCCAGTAGTATAAAGGGGCGGGGATCGAGCAATCAGCCCCAGCATTTT. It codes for CASSIKGRGSSNQPQHF.

The CDR3 is CASSDRTGVSTEAFF. The DNA of the CDR3 is TGTGCCAGCAGTGATCGGACAGGGGTGAGCACTGAAGCTTTCTTT. The chain joins TRBV2 to TRBJ1-1, with 9 nucleotides matching TRBD1. The ends lost 3 bases at V and 4 bases at J; junction bases unmatched: 6. Germline CDR1 SNHLY, CDR2 FYNNEI. CDR3 length: 15 residues.

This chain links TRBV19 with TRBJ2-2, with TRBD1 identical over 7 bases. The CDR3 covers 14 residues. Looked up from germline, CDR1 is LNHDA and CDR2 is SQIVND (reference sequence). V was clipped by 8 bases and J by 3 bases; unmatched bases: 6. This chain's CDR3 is CASSDRHDTGELFF. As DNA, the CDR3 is TGTGCCAGTTCGGACAGGCATGACACCGGGGAGCTGTTTTTT.

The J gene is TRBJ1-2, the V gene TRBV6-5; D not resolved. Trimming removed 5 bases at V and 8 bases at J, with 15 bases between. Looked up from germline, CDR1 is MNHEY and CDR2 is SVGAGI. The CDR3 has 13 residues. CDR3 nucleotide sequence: TGTGCCAGCAGTACAGTGGGAGGTAGCGGCTACACCTTC. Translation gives CASSTVGGSGYTF.

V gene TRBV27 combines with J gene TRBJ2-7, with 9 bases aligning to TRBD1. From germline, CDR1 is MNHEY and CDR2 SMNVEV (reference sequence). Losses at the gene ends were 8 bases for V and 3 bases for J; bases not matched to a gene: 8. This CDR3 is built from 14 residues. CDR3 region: CASRGTGRNYEQYF. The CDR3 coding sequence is TGTGCCAGCCGAGGGACAGGGAGGAACTACGAGCAGTACTTC.